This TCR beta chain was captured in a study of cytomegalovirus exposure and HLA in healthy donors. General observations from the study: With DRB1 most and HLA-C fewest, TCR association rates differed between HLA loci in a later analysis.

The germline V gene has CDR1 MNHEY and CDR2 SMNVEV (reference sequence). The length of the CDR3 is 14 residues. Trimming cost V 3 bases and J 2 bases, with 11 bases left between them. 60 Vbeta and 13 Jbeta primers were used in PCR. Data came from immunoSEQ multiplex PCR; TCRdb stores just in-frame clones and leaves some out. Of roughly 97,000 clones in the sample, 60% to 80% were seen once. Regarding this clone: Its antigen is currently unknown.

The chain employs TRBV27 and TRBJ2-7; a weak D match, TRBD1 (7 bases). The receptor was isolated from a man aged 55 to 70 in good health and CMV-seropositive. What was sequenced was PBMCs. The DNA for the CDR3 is TGTGCCAGCAGTTTTGCGGGACAGACCTACGAGCAGTACTTC. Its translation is CASSFAGQTYEQYF.